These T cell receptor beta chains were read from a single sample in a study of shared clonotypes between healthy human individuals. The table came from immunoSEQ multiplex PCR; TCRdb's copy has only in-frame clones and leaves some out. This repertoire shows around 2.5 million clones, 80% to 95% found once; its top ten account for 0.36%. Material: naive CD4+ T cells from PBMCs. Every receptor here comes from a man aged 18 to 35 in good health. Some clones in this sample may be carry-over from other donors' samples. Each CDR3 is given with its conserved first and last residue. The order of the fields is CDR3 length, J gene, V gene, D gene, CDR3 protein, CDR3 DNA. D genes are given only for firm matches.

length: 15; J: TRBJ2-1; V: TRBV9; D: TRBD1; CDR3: CASSVGTGFYNEQFF; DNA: TGTGCCAGCAGCGTCGGGACAGGGTTCTACAATGAGCAGTTCTTC
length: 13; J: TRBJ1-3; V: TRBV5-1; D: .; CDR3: CASSLRVGNTIYF; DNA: TGCGCCAGCAGCTTGAGGGTCGGAAACACCATATATTTT
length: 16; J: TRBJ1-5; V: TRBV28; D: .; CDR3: CASSLFRGAGNQPQHF; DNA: TGTGCCAGCAGTTTATTCCGGGGGGCGGGCAATCAGCCCCAGCATTTT
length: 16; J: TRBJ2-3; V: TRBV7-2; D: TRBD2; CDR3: CASSQGLAGSTDTQYF; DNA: TGTGCCAGCAGTCAGGGACTAGCGGGATCGACAGATACGCAGTATTTT
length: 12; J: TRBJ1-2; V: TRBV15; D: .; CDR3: CATSRDYYGYTF; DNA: TGTGCCACCAGCAGGGATTACTATGGCTACACCTTC
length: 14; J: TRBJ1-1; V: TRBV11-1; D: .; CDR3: CASSFRTLGTEAFF; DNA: TGTGCCAGCAGCTTCCGGACCTTGGGCACTGAAGCTTTCTTT
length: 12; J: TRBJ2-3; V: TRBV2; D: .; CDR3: CASSPSVDTQYF; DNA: TGTGCCAGCAGCCCGAGTGTGGATACGCAGTATTTT
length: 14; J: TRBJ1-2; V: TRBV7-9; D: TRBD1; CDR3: CASSYPDRVRGYTF; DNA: TGTGCCAGCAGCTACCCGGACAGGGTTCGTGGCTACACCTTC
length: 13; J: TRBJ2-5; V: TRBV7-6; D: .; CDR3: CASSLIGGKTQYF; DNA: TGTGCCAGCAGCTTGATCGGGGGAAAGACCCAGTACTTC
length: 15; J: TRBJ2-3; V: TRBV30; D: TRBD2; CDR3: CAWSLAGGSGYTQYF; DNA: TGTGCCTGGAGTCTAGCGGGAGGGTCCGGGTATACGCAGTATTTT
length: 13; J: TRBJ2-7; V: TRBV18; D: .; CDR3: CASSPVPYYEQYF; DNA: TGTGCCAGCTCACCAGTCCCCTACTACGAGCAGTACTTC